A selection of T cell receptor beta chains follows, all from one sample in a study of blood T cell repertoires in COVID-19. Data came from immunoSEQ multiplex PCR; TCRdb stores just in-frame clones and leaves some out. The table records about 240,000 clones, approximately 83% of them present only once. The specimen was PBMCs or T cells enriched from blood (not recorded which). The source is a woman aged 40 to 50 with acute COVID-19. The CDR3 runs from the conserved cysteine through the conserved F or W.

V: TRBV6-5; CDR3: CASSYSTGEQFF
V: TRBV5-8; CDR3: CASSLIAGEGYEQYF
V: TRBV5-4; CDR3: CASSLVTQVYGYTF
V: TRBV7-9; CDR3: CASSLVSTYEQYF
V: TRBV6-5; CDR3: CASILGTFSYNEQFF
V: TRBV11-3; CDR3: CASSLSGTSDW
V: TRBV7-8; CDR3: CASTESGFTDTQYF
V: TRBV5-1; CDR3: CASSPGTSTYEQYF
V: TRBV11-3; CDR3: CASSLVRWGLAENTGELFF
V: TRBV11-2; CDR3: CASSYQGNTEAFF
V: TRBV7-6; CDR3: CASSYGTSGKRSYEQYF
V: TRBV14; CDR3: CASSHAYRGRDYGYTF
V: TRBV2; CDR3: CASSRWTGSKEKLFF
V: TRBV5-1; CDR3: CASSSGTSPYEQYF
V: TRBV6-5; CDR3: CASGTSGSYNEQFF
V: TRBV7-9; CDR3: CASSLAMTSYEQYF
V: TRBV24-1; CDR3: CATSDPHTGIGEAFF
V: TRBV24-1; CDR3: CATSEVGSGVGETQYF
V: TRBV14; CDR3: CASSQDMGNTIYF
V: TRBV6-5; CDR3: CASSRFRGEKLFF
V: TRBV5-6; CDR3: CASSVIRGSTQYF
V: TRBV2; CDR3: CASRPDRETNEKLFF
V: TRBV15; CDR3: CATSSLIGLADSTDTQYF
V: TRBV10-3; CDR3: CASQGGNTEAFF
V: TRBV5-4; CDR3: CASSKAGLVSYEQYF
V: TRBV5-1; CDR3: CASSSEEGWGYTF
V: TRBV2; CDR3: CASSGWDRAQPQHF
V: TRBV11-3; CDR3: CASSVRLAGDSDEQYF
V: TRBV4-1; CDR3: CASSQYSPDSSYNEQFF
V: TRBV27; CDR3: CASSSGGQGIGGYTF
V: TRBV9; CDR3: CASSVDYRTGGLTDTQYF
V: TRBV25-1; CDR3: CASSDKEDSNQPQHF
V: TRBV6-5; CDR3: CASSSTDEYEKLFF
V: TRBV7-9; CDR3: CASRYSGNSYEQYF
V: TRBV29-1; CDR3: CSVGLAGTGSYEQYF
V: TRBV29-1; CDR3: CSVDFLAGGVNEQFF
V: TRBV30; CDR3: CAWSANYNEQFF
V: TRBV18; CDR3: CASSPKGTENSPLHF
V: TRBV5-1; CDR3: CASTTGGAEQYF
V: TRBV5-4; CDR3: CASSPGGGRPRGDTQYF
V: TRBV5-1; CDR3: CASSLEPGVYEQYF
V: TRBV10-3; CDR3: CAISDPAGIWTEAFF
V: TRBV14; CDR3: CASSQGRIAGVEQFF
V: TRBV11-2; CDR3: CASRPISGRAGELFF
V: TRBV3-1/TRBV3-2; CDR3: CASSQELVQETQYF
V: TRBV7-9; CDR3: CASSLTPWDRGNTEAFF
V: TRBV5-1; CDR3: CASSLLAGSTDTQYF
V: TRBV11-3; CDR3: CASRPEGAEVGTEAFF